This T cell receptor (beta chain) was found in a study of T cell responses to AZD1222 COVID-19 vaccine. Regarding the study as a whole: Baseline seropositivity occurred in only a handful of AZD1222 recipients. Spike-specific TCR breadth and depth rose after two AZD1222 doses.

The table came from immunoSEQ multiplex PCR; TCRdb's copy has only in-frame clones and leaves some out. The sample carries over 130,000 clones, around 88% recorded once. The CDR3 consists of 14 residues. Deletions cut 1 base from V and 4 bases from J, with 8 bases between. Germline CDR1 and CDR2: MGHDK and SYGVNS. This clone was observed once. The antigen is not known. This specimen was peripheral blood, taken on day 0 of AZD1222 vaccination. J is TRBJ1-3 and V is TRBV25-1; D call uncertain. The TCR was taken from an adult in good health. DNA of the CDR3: TGTGCCAGCAGTGAATGGGCCATCGGAAACACCATATATTTT. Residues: CASSEWAIGNTIYF.